This T cell receptor (beta chain) was sequenced during a study of blood T cell repertoires in COVID-19. Overall study: The origin of the acute and convalescent COVID-19 samples was the United States, Italy and Spain. In each case, the material was cDNA or gDNA derived from T cells, B-cell-depleted T cells, or PBMCs.

Source study methods: Estimates of nucleated cell counts were drawn from the amplification of reference gene primers. The protocol was immunoSEQ multiplex PCR, while the TCRdb copy is restricted to in-frame clones and leaves out a portion. Clonal size and the V and J genes are those of that table, whereas D and trimming came from the DNA. The sample consists of 200,000 to 300,000 clones, approximately 89% of them appearing once. Trimming took 8 bases from V and 5 from J; bases not matched to a gene: 2. This CDR3 region has 13 residues. Germline V gene sequence: CDR1 LNHNV, CDR2 YYDKDF (reference sequence).

Sequenced sample: peripheral blood. The J gene is TRBJ1-4, the V gene TRBV15; 10 bases agree with TRBD1. This clonotype was sampled from a woman aged 50 to 60 with acute or convalescent COVID-19. The CDR3 bases are TGTGCCACCGGGGACAGGGGCAATGAAAAACTGTTTTTT. It is translated as CATGDRGNEKLFF. The full variable domain, rest sourced from reference TRBV15 and TRBJ1-4, is DAMVIQNPRYQVTQFGKPVTLSCSQTLNHNVMYWYQQKSSQAPKLLFHYYDKDFNNEADTPDNFQSRRPNTSFCFLDIRSPGLGDTAMYLCATGDRGNEKLFFGSGTQLSVL.